This passage covers 10 T cell receptor beta chains from one sample sequenced in a study of blood T cell repertoires in COVID-19. Clones were sequenced by immunoSEQ multiplex PCR, and TCRdb holds only the in-frame ones, with some missing. The data hold about 360,000 clones, with approximately 85% observed a single time. The sequenced sample consisted of PBMCs or T cells enriched from blood (not recorded which). These receptors were collected from a woman aged 40 to 50 with acute COVID-19.

The rearrangement joins TRBV7-2 to TRBJ1-2, with D possibly being TRBD1 (5 bases). The CDR3 totals 13 residues. Germline-derived CDR1 and CDR2 are SGHTA and FQGNSA. Trimming left V 3 bases short and J 4 bases short, with 9 bases between. The CDR3: CASSFQGVYGYTF. CDR3 DNA: TGTGCCAGCAGCTTTCAGGGCGTCTATGGCTACACCTTC.

This chain connects TRBV29-1 to TRBJ2-7; TRBD1 aligns across 7 bases. Losses at the gene ends were 5 bases for V and 2 bases for J; bases not matched to a gene: 3. Per the germline V gene, CDR1 is SQVTM and CDR2 is ANQGSEA. CDR3 length: 12 amino acids. CDR3 amino acids: CSVRGQTYEQYF. For the CDR3, the DNA is TGCAGCGTTAGGGGACAGACCTACGAGCAGTACTTC.

The gene calls are TRBV7-7 and TRBJ2-1, with 8 nucleotides matching TRBD1. The CDR3 has 15 amino acids. V lost 5 bases and J lost 5; bases outside the gene matches: 8. Germline V gene data show CDR1 as SSHAT and CDR2 as FNYEAQ (reference sequence). Here the CDR3 reads CASSVGTGSNNEQFF. The CDR3 coding sequence is TGTGCCAGCAGCGTAGGGACAGGATCTAACAATGAGCAGTTCTTC.

The chain employs TRBV25-1 and TRBJ1-1; 7 nucleotides align to TRBD1. Germline V gene sequence: CDR1 MGHDK, CDR2 SYGVNS. Unmatched junction bases numbered 8, after V lost 6 bases and J lost 1 base. The CDR3 covers 15 residues. The CDR3, as DNA: TGTGCCAGCAGCCCCCAGGGGGACGCGAACACTGAAGCTTTCTTT. Translated: CASSPQGDANTEAFF.

The chain joins TRBV6-1 to TRBJ1-4, with TRBD1 identical over 7 bases. Looked up from germline, CDR1 is MNHNS and CDR2 is SASEGT. Losses at the gene ends were 1 base for V and 7 bases for J; bases not matched to a gene: 3. This CDR3 is built from 14 residues. Here the CDR3 reads CASSEVGDSEKLFF. The CDR3 region has the DNA TGTGCCAGCAGTGAAGTAGGGGACAGTGAAAAACTGTTTTTT.

The chain links TRBV19 to TRBJ2-1; 8 bases fit TRBD2. The trim removed 8 bases at V and 7 bases at J, leaving 16 bases unmatched. CDR1 and CDR2 (germline): LNHDA, SQIVND (reference sequence). The CDR3 is 16 residues long. The CDR3 reads CASGYTTGGPKNEQFF. Here the CDR3 DNA reads TGTGCCAGTGGCTATACTACGGGGGGGCCGAAAAATGAGCAGTTCTTC.

The chain is built from TRBV11-2 and TRBJ2-3; 8 bases are shared with TRBD2. V gave up 5 bases and J gave up 1 base; unmatched junction bases: 5. The CDR3 is 15 residues long. CDR1 is SGHAT and CDR2 is FQNNGV in the germline V gene. The CDR3 DNA is TGTGCCAGCAGCCCAAATAGCGGGGGCACAGATACGCAGTATTTT. The encoded protein is CASSPNSGGTDTQYF.

V usage is TRBV5-4 and J usage is TRBJ2-7, with TRBD1 matching over 8 bases. This CDR3 contains 13 residues. Per germline, CDR1 SGHNT and CDR2 YYREEE (reference sequence). With V trimmed by 4 bases and J by 3 bases, 3 bases remained unmatched. The CDR3 protein is CASSVGQDYEQYF. The CDR3 DNA follows: TGTGCCAGCAGCGTGGGACAGGACTACGAGCAGTACTTC.

Comment on this clone: One end of the junction fails to match germline, which may point to a read error. The genes are TRBV6-2 or TRBV6-3 and TRBJ1-2; maybe TRBD1 (6 bases). The CDR3 loop spans 15 amino acids. Germline CDR1 is MNHEY and CDR2 is SVGEGT. The CDR3 DNA reads as TGTGCCAGCAGTTACTCCACGCAGGGGCATTATGGCTACGCCTTC. This encodes CASSYSTQGHYGYAF.

The rearrangement joins TRBV24-1 to TRBJ2-1, with D possibly being TRBD2 (6 bases). In germline, CDR1 is KGHDR, CDR2 SFDVKD. V was pared by 3 bases and J by 0 bases, with 11 bases between. The CDR3 loop spans 16 amino acids. CDR3 DNA sequence: TGTGCCACCAGTGATACCCGGGGGAGCTCCTACAATGAGCAGTTCTTC. Translating it yields CATSDTRGSSYNEQFF.